This T cell receptor beta chain was sequenced in a study of persistence of HIV-infected CD4 T cells (dated by TCRdb to the early 2020s). General notes on the study: The study isolated CMV- and HIV-1 Gag-responding CD4+ T cells from ART-treated individuals to examine antigen-driven clonal expansion of HIV-1-infected cells. Suppressive ART had been received by participants for a median of about eight years. Apart from a couple of participants who underwent leukapheresis at a single time point, peripheral blood samples of up to roughly 200 mL were collected from participants at multiple time points. TCRbeta sequencing assessed the clonality of all cells in each sorted population, while proviral sequencing assessed the clonality of infected cells. The TCR cluster analysis across participants included roughly eight participants for CMV and roughly 7 participants for Gag. Overall study outcomes, separate from this receptor: TCRbeta richness in CMV- and Gag-responding cells was significantly lower than in anti-CD3/anti-CD28-responding cells; CMV-responding cells had higher oligoclonality than CD3/CD28-stimulated and Gag-responding cells. Within the same sorted populations, TCR oligoclonality correlated with proviral oligoclonality. Because the TCR analyses were done in bulk, restricting them to just the rare CMV-responding cells that actually carried HIV-1 proviruses was not possible. Degenerate expanded CDR3beta sequences were enriched in antigen-responding cells, suggesting convergent selection of CD4+ responses to CMV and Gag. The study involved few individuals and tested only a limited range of antigens.

The intended sense of this specimen's treatment or condition label: suppressive antiretroviral therapy. A pool of overlapping HIV-1 Gag 15-mer peptides, at roughly 0.91 ug per peptide per mL, was used to stimulate the cells. Memory CD4+ T cells that did not respond, being CD40L-negative, CD69-negative and CD45RO-high, were sorted as memory populations depleted of antigen-responding cells. Participants were HIV-1-infected adults who started suppressive ART during chronic infection. For at least 4 years, the participants' plasma HIV-1 RNA had been undetectable, below 50 copies/mL. To be included, a participant needed positive CMV serology and a CD4+ T cell count above 400 cells/uL. Before stimulation, PBMCs were isolated using density centrifugation and depleted of CD8+ T cells. Stimulation of CD8-depleted PBMCs was carried out for roughly 19 hours with anti-CD28/CD49d costimulation, CD40-blocking antibody and enfuvirtide, to prevent new infections. Cell sorting was done on a Beckman Coulter MoFlo Legacy or XDP sorter, and dead cells were excluded with propidium iodide. Genomic DNA was extracted using the QIAamp DNA Mini Kit for samples with more than one million cells and using the Quick-DNA Microprep Kit for all other samples.

On this clone itself: It lacks a known antigen. Base qualities are not at hand, and no much larger clone is one base apart.

Including cysteine and phenylalanine, the CDR3 has 13 amino acids. Only the CDR3 portion is preserved as DNA: 39 bases, with reading frame beginning at the first base. V lost 4 bases and J lost 3 bases; the stretch between them is 10 bases long. Per the germline V gene (reference sequence), MNHNY is the CDR1 and SVGAGI is the CDR2. TCRbeta repertoires were sequenced from genomic DNA with the immunoSEQ hsTCRB assay version 4 in survey mode. Genomic DNA was diluted to around 9.4 ng/uL, using up to 1 ug per sample for TCRbeta sequencing. Per the source publication's procedure: ImmunoSeq Analyzer 3.0 was used for analysis of TCRbeta data, and diversity was computed on productive nucleotide rearrangements. Using the Immunarch R package, lower-bound TCR diversity was estimated with the improved Chao index and clonality was estimated with the Gini coefficient. Different nucleotide rearrangements encoding the same CDR3beta amino acid sequence were treated as distinct clonotypes. Differential abundance analysis identified TCRbeta sequences significantly enriched in antigen-responding cells relative to anti-CD3/anti-CD28-activated cells. GLIPH2 grouped TCRs by predicted peptide-MHC specificity, both within each participant and across combined participant data sets. Sourced from immuneACCESS, this table was stored by TCRdb with only in-frame sequences that have V and J called. A share of the clones is absent; for the studies checked, an unresolved V gene accounts for under half, and the remainder has no known explanation. The V and J calls and clone size were taken over from that table, and D and trimming were inferred from the DNA. The sample table holds about 40,000 clones, of which around 78% were seen once. 11% to 15% of the sample belongs to the ten largest clones.

This sequence was found in an adult man with HIV who was CMV-seropositive. The sequencing here drew on CD4+ T cells sorted from PBMCs after approximately 20-hour stimulation, taken from a patient who received antiretroviral therapy. In the paper's terms, the cell subset or site label means: CD40L-CD69- CD45RO-high memory CD4 T cells not responding to Gag peptides. This receptor chain uses TRBV6-6 and TRBJ2-7, with TRBD1 perhaps the D gene, on 6 matching bases. The CDR3 has the sequence CASSLAGDYEQYF. Here is the DNA: TGTGCCAGCAGTTTGGCAGGGGACTACGAGCAGTACTTC.